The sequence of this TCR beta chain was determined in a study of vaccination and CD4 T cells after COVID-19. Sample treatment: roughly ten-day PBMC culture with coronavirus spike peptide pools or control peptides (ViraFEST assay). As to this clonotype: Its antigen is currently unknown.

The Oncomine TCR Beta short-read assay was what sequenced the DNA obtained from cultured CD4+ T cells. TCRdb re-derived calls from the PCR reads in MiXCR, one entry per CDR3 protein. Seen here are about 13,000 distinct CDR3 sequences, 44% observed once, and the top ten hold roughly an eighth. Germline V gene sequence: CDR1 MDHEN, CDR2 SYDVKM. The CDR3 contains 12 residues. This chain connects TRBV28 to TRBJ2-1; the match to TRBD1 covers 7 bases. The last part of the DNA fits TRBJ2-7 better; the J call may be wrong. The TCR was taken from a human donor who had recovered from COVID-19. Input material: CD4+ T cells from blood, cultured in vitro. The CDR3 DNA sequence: TGTGCCAGCAGTCTAGACAGGGCGGCGCAGTACTTC. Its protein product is CASSLDRAAQYF.